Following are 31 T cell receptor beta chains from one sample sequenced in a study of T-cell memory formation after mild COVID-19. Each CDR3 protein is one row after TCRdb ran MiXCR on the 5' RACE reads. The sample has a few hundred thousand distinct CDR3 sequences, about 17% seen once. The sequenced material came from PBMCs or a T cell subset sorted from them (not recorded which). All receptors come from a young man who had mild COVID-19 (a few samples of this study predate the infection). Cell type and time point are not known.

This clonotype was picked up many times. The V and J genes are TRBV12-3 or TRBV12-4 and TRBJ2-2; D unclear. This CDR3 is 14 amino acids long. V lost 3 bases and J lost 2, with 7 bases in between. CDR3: CASSFGLNTGELFF. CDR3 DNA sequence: TGTGCCAGCAGTTTCGGCTTAAACACCGGGGAGCTGTTTTTT.

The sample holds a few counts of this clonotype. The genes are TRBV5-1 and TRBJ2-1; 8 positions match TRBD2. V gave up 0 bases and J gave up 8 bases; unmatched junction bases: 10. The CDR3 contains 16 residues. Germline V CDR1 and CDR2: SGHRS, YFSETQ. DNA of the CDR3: TGCGCCAGCAGCTTGGCAGGCGGGACTAGTCTCGATGAGCAGTTCTTC. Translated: CASSLAGGTSLDEQFF.

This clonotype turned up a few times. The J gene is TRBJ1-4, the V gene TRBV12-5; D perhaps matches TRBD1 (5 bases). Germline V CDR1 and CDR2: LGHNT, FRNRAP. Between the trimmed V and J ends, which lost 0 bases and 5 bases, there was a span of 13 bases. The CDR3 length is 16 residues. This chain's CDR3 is CASGLVIGGNNEKLFF. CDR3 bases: TGTGCTAGTGGTTTGGTAATCGGGGGGAACAATGAAAAACTGTTTTTT. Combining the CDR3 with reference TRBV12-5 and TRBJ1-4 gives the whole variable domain DARVTQTPRHKVTEMGQEVTMRCQPILGHNTVFWYRQTMMQGLELLAYFRNRAPLDDSGMPKDRFSAEMPDATLATLKIQPSEPRDSAVYFCASGLVIGGNNEKLFFGSGTQLSVL.

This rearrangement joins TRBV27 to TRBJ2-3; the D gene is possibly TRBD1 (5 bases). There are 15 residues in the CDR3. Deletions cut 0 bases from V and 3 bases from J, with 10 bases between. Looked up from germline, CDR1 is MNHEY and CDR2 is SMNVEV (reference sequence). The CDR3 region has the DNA TGTGCCAGCAGTTTATCTTGGGGCAAAACAGATACGCAGTATTTT. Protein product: CASSLSWGKTDTQYF.

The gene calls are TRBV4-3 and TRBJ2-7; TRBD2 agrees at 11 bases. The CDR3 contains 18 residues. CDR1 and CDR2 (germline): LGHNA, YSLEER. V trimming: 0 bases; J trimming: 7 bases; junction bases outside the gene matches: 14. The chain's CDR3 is CASSQDPPSGRPEEEQYF. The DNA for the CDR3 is TGCGCCAGCAGCCAAGATCCTCCTAGCGGGAGGCCCGAGGAGGAGCAGTACTTC.

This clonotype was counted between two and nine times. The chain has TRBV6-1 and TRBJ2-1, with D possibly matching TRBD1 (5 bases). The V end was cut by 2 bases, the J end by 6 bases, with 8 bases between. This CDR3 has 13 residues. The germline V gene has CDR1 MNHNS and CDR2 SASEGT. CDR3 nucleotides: TGTGCCAGCAGTGAATTAGGGGCCAATGAGCAGTTCTTC. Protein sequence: CASSELGANEQFF.

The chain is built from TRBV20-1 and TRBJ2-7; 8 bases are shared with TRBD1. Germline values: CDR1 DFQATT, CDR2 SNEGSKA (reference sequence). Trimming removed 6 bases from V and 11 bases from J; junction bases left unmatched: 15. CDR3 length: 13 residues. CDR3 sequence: CSARTGTGLTEYV. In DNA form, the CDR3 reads TGCAGTGCCAGAACCGGGACAGGTTTAACCGAGTACGTC.

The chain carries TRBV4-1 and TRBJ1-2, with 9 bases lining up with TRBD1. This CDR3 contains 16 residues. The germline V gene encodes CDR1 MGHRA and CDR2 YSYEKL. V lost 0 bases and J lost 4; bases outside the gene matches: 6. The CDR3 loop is CASSQEPQGAGYGYTF. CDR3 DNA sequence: TGCGCCAGCAGCCAAGAGCCACAGGGGGCAGGCTATGGCTACACCTTC.

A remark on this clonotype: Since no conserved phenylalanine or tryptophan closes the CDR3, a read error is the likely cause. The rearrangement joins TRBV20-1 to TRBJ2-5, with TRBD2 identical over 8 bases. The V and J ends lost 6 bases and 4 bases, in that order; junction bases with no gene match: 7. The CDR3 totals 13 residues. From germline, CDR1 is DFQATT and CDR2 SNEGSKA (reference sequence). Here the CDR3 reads CSATGGAPETQYL. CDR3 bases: TGCAGTGCAACCGGGGGGGCCCCAGAGACCCAGTACCTC.

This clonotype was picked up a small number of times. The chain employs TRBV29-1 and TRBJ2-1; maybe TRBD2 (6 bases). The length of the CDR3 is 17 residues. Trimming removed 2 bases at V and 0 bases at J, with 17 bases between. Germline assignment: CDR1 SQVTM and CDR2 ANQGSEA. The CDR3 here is CSVESVGRGSSYNEQFF. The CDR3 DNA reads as TGCAGCGTTGAATCGGTCGGGCGGGGAAGCTCCTACAATGAGCAGTTCTTC.

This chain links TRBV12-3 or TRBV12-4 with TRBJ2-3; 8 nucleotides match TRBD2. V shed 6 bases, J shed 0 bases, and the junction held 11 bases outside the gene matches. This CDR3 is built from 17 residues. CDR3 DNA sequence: TGTGCCAGCAGCCCCTACATCCGGGGGGGAAGCACAGATACGCAGTATTTT. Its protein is CASSPYIRGGSTDTQYF.

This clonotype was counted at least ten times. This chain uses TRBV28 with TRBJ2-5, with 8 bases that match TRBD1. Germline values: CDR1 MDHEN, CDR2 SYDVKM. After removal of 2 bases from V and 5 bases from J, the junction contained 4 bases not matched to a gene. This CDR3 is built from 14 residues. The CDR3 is CASSLQGASETQYF. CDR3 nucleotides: TGTGCCAGCAGTTTACAGGGGGCATCGGAGACCCAGTACTTC.

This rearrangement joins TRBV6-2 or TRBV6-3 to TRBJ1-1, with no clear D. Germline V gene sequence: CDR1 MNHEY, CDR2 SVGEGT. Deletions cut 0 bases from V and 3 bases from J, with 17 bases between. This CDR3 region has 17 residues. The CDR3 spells CASSYSISGTLDTEAFF. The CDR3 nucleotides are TGTGCCAGCAGTTACTCGATCAGCGGCACGTTGGACACTGAAGCTTTCTTT.

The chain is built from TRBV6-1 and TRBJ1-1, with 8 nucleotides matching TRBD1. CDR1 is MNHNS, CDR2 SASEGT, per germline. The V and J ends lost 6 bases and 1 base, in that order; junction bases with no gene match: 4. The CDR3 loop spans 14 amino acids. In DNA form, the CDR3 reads TGTGCCAGCAGGGGGACAGGCGGGAACACTGAAGCTTTCTTT. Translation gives CASRGTGGNTEAFF.

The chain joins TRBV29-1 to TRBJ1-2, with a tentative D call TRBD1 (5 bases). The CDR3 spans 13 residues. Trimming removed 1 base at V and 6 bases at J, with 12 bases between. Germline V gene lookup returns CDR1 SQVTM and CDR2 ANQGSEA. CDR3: CSVEVQPGNGYTF. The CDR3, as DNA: TGCAGCGTTGAAGTTCAGCCAGGGAATGGCTACACCTTC.

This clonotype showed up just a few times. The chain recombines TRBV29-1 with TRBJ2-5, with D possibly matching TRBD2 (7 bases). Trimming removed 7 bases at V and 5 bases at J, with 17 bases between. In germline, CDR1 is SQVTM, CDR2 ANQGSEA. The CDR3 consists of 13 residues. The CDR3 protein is CSERSGGQETQYF. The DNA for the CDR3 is TGCAGCGAGAGATCCGGGGGGCAGGAGACCCAGTACTTC.

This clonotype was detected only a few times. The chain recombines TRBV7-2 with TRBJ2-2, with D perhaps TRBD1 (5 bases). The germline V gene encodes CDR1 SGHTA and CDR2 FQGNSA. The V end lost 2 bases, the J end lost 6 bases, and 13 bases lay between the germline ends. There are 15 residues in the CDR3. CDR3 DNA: TGTGCCAGCAGCTTAACAGGCCCCCAGTCCGGGGAGCTGTTTTTT. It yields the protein CASSLTGPQSGELFF.

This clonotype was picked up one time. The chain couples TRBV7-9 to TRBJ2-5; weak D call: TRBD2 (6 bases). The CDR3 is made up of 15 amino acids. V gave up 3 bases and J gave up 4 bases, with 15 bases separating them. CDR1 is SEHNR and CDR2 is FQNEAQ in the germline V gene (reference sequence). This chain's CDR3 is CASSFSQSGGETQYF. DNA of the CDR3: TGTGCCAGCAGCTTCAGCCAATCCGGGGGAGAGACCCAGTACTTC.

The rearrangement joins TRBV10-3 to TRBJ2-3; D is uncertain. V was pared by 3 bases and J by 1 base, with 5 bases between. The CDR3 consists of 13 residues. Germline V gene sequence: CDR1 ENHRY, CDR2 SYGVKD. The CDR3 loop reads CAISEPGTDTQYF. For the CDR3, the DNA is TGTGCCATCAGTGAACCTGGCACAGATACGCAGTATTTT.

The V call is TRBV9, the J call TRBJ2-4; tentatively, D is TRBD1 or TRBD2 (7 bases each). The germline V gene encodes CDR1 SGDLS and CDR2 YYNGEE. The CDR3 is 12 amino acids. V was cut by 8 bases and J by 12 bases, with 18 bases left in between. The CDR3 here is CASGGDSSNQYF. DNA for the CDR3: TGTGCCAGTGGGGGGGACAGCTCGAATCAGTACTTC. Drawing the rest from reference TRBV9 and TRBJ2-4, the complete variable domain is DSGVTQTPKHLITATGQRVTLRCSPRSGDLSVYWYQQSLDQGLQFLIQYYNGEERAKGNILERFSAQQFPDLHSELNLSSLELGDSALYFCASGGDSSNQYFGAGTRLSVL.

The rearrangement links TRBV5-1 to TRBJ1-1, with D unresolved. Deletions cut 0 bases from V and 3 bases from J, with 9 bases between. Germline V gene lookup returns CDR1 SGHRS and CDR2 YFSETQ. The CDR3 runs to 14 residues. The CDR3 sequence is CASSLGVGDTEAFF. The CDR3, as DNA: TGCGCCAGCAGCTTGGGGGTCGGGGACACTGAAGCTTTCTTT.

The CDR3, as DNA: TGTGCCAGCAGCTTAGCGGGAGTGCACGGGGAGCTGTTTTTT. Protein: CASSLAGVHGELFF. This chain connects TRBV7-6 to TRBJ2-2; D perhaps matches TRBD2 (5 bases). CDR1 and CDR2 from the germline V gene are SGHVS and FNYEAQ. Trimming removed 0 bases at V and 7 bases at J, with 9 bases between. This CDR3 is 14 amino acids long.

The DNA for the CDR3 is TGTGCCAGCAGTCCGGTACTTCCTGAAGCTTTCTTT. Translating it yields CASSPVLPEAFF. The rearrangement joins TRBV12-3 or TRBV12-4 to TRBJ1-1; D ambiguous. This CDR3 spans 12 amino acids. V lost 5 bases and J 6 bases, leaving 10 bases between the germline ends.

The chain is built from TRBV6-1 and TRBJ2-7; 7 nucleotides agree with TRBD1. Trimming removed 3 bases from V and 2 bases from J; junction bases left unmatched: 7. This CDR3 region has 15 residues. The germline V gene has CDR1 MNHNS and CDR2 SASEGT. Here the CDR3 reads CASSEAGTVTYEQYF. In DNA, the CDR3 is TGTGCCAGCAGTGAGGCTGGGACAGTAACCTACGAGCAGTACTTC.

The CDR3 is CASSQGQGLNTEAFF. DNA for the CDR3: TGTGCCAGCAGCCAAGGACAGGGGCTGAACACTGAAGCTTTCTTT. This chain connects TRBV12-3 or TRBV12-4 to TRBJ1-1; 9 bases are a match to TRBD1. This CDR3 contains 15 residues. With V trimmed by 6 bases and J by 0 bases, 5 bases remained unmatched.

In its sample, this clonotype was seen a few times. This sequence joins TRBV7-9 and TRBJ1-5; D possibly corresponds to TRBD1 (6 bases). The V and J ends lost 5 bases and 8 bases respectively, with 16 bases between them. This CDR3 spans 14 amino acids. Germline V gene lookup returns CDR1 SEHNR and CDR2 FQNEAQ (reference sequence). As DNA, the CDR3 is TGTGCCAGCAGCGAACCAGGGGTAGGGGAGCCCCAGCATTTT. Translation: CASSEPGVGEPQHF.

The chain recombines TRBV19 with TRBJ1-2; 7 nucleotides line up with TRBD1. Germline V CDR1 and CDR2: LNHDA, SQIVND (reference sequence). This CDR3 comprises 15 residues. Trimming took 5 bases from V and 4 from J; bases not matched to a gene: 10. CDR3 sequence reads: CASSFRQGRGYGYTF. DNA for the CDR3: TGTGCCAGTAGTTTCCGACAGGGCCGCGGCTATGGCTACACCTTC.

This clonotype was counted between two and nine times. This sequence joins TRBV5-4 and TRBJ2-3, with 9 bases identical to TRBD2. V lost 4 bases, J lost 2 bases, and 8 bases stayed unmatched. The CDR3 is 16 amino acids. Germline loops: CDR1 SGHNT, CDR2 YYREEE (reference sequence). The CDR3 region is CASSLRSSGATDTQYF. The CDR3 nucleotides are TGTGCCAGCAGCCTCCGATCTAGCGGGGCCACAGATACGCAGTATTTT.

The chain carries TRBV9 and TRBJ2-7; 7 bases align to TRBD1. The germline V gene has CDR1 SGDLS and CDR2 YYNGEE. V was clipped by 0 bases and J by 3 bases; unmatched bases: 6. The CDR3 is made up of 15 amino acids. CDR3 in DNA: TGTGCCAGCAGCGTAGAAGGGACAGAATACTACGAGCAGTACTTC. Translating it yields CASSVEGTEYYEQYF.

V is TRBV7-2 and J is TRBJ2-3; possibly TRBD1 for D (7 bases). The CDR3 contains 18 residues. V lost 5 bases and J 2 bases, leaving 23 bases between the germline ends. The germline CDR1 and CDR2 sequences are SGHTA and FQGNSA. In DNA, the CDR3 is TGTGCCAGCAGCCTCCTCTTCAGGAGGGGGCCATCCACAGATACGCAGTATTTT. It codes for CASSLLFRRGPSTDTQYF.

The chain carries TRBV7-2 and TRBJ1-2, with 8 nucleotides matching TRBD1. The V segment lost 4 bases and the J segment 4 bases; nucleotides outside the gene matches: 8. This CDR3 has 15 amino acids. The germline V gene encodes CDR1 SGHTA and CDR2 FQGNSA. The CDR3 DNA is TGTGCCAGCAGCTCTCAGGGGGCAATCGGCTATGGCTACACCTTC. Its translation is CASSSQGAIGYGYTF.